The 30 T cell receptor beta chains below come from one sample, sequenced in a study of T-cell memory formation after mild COVID-19. In TCRdb, the 5' RACE reads were re-called with MiXCR into one record per CDR3 protein. The sample lists hundreds of thousands of distinct CDR3 sequences, about 23% occurring once. The sample comprised PBMCs or a T cell subset sorted from them (not recorded which). These receptors came from an adult woman who had mild COVID-19 (a few samples of this study predate the infection). Cell type and time point are not known.

The chain carries TRBV9 and TRBJ2-5; possibly TRBD2 for D (5 bases). V shed 4 bases and J shed 1 base, with 14 bases lying between them. The V gene's germline CDR1 is SGDLS and CDR2 YYNGEE. This CDR3 is 15 amino acids long. The CDR3 sequence is CASSINGRVQETQYF. The CDR3 DNA is TGTGCCAGCAGCATCAACGGGCGGGTCCAAGAGACCCAGTACTTC.

This clonotype has more than one count but fewer than ten. The genes are TRBV6-6 and TRBJ2-7; TRBD1 matches 9 bases. The CDR3 covers 15 residues. The J segment lost 2 bases and the V segment lost 7 bases, leaving 9 bases of the junction unmatched. The germline CDR1 and CDR2 sequences are MNHNY and SVGAGI (reference sequence). The DNA for the CDR3 is TGTGCCAGCAAAGGGACAGGGTTGTCCCCCTACGAGCAGTACTTC. The encoded protein is CASKGTGLSPYEQYF.

V is TRBV5-1 and J is TRBJ1-2, with D possibly TRBD1 on 5 matching bases. The V gene's germline CDR1 is SGHRS and CDR2 YFSETQ. V lost 4 bases and J lost 5, with 15 bases in between. The CDR3 is made up of 14 amino acids. The CDR3 DNA reads as TGCGCCAGCAGCCAAATCCAGGGTGAATATGGCTACACCTTC. Translated, it gives CASSQIQGEYGYTF.

The sample holds a few counts of this clonotype. The chain combines TRBV9 with TRBJ2-2; 7 bases align to TRBD2. V gave up 0 bases and J gave up 8 bases; unmatched junction bases: 10. The CDR3 consists of 16 residues. Germline assignment: CDR1 SGDLS and CDR2 YYNGEE. The CDR3 DNA follows: TGTGCCAGCAGCGTAGCTACCGGGAGGAGGTCGGGGGAGCTGTTTTTT. It encodes CASSVATGRRSGELFF.

This sequence joins TRBV7-9 and TRBJ2-1, with 11 bases aligning to TRBD2. Germline CDR1 SEHNR, CDR2 FQNEAQ (reference sequence). The CDR3 covers 16 residues. V dropped 4 bases and J dropped 4; count of bases not matched to a gene: 6. The CDR3 protein is CASSSPTSGVYNEQFF. CDR3 nucleotides: TGTGCCAGCAGCTCCCCGACTAGCGGGGTATACAATGAGCAGTTCTTC. The full variable domain, completed using reference TRBV7-9 and TRBJ2-1, is DTGVSQNPRHKITKRGQNVTFRCDPISEHNRLYWYRQTLGQGPEFLTYFQNEAQLEKSRLLSDRFSAERPKGSFSTLEIQRTEQGDSAMYLCASSSPTSGVYNEQFFGPGTRLTVL.

This clonotype was found a few times. The genes are TRBV5-1 and TRBJ2-3; TRBD2 matches 8 bases. After removal of 0 bases from V and 2 bases from J, the junction contained 11 bases not matched to a gene. CDR3 length: 18 amino acids. Germline values: CDR1 SGHRS, CDR2 YFSETQ. The CDR3 DNA follows: TGCGCCAGCAGCTTGGATAGGCGGCTAGCGGGTAACACAGATACGCAGTATTTT. Translated: CASSLDRRLAGNTDTQYF.

This clonotype was found a few times. The chain joins TRBV5-4 to TRBJ2-6, with 7 bases that match TRBD1. The germline V gene has CDR1 SGHNT and CDR2 YYREEE (reference sequence). Unmatched junction bases numbered 17, after V lost 4 bases and J lost 1 base. The CDR3 is 20 amino acids. CDR3 amino acids: CASSLDRQGNRESGANVLTF. The CDR3 nucleotides read TGTGCCAGCAGCCTCGACAGACAGGGCAACAGGGAATCTGGGGCCAACGTCCTGACTTTC. Using reference TRBV5-4 and TRBJ2-6 for the parts outside the CDR3, the full variable domain is ETGVTQSPTHLIKTRGQQVTLRCSSQSGHNTVSWYQQALGQGPQFIFQYYREEENGRGNFPPRFSGLQFPNYSSELNVNALELDDSALYLCASSLDRQGNRESGANVLTFGAGSRLTVL.

This chain connects TRBV11-3 to TRBJ1-1; D call uncertain. V lost 3 bases to trimming and J lost 5 bases, with 7 bases between them. CDR3 length equals 12 residues. Germline CDR1 reads SGHNT; CDR2 reads YENEEA. CDR3 sequence (DNA): TGTGCCAGCAGCTTTCGACTGACTGAAGCTTTCTTT. It codes for CASSFRLTEAFF.

This clonotype was seen a few times. V usage is TRBV5-1 and J usage is TRBJ2-1; 10 bases line up with TRBD2. The germline gives CDR1 SGHRS, CDR2 YFSETQ. V lost 0 bases and J lost 7; bases outside the gene matches: 16. The CDR3 is 19 residues long. DNA for the CDR3: TGCGCCAGCAGCTTGGCCAATCGGGAAGCGGGGGGGCATTGGAATGAGCAGTTCTTC. Amino acids: CASSLANREAGGHWNEQFF.

This clonotype was counted only a few times. CDR3 bases: TGTGCCAGCAGTGACCGGGTCTACAATGAGCAGTTCTTC. Translating it yields CASSDRVYNEQFF. The chain uses TRBV2 and TRBJ2-1; D is ambiguous. Germline V gene data show CDR1 as SNHLY and CDR2 as FYNNEI. Trimming left V 3 bases short and J 3 bases short, with 6 bases between. The length of the CDR3 is 13 residues.

In this sample, this clonotype turned up many times. The chain couples TRBV29-1 to TRBJ2-1, with 8 positions matching TRBD2. Germline CDR1 is SQVTM and CDR2 is ANQGSEA. The CDR3 runs 14 residues. V shed 7 bases and J 0 bases; nucleotides not matched to a gene: 5. Here the CDR3 reads CSGVRGASYNEQFF. In DNA form, the CDR3 reads TGCAGCGGTGTGCGGGGGGCCTCCTACAATGAGCAGTTCTTC.

This clonotype was recorded many times. V gene TRBV5-1 combines with J gene TRBJ2-7; 8 positions match TRBD1. This CDR3 region has 13 residues. V gave up 3 bases and J gave up 5 bases; unmatched junction bases: 4. Germline V lookup: CDR1 SGHRS, CDR2 YFSETQ. Here the CDR3 reads CASSSGQGNEQYF. The DNA for the CDR3 is TGCGCCAGCAGCTCAGGACAGGGCAACGAGCAGTACTTC.

The chain recombines TRBV6-2 or TRBV6-3 with TRBJ1-2; weak D call: TRBD1 (5 bases). The germline gives CDR1 MNHEY, CDR2 SVGEGT. The V end was cut by 7 bases, the J end by 2 bases, with 20 bases between. CDR3 length: 16 residues. The CDR3 DNA reads as TGTGCCAGCATTCCGAAGACGGGGGTCACGAACTATGGCTACACCTTC. This codes for CASIPKTGVTNYGYTF.

The chain couples TRBV20-1 to TRBJ2-7, with TRBD2 identical over 10 bases. The junction had 5 bases not matched to a gene; V was cut back by 1 base and J by 2 bases. CDR1 and CDR2 (germline): DFQATT, SNEGSKA (reference sequence). The CDR3 runs 15 residues. For the CDR3, the DNA is TGCAGTGCTAGAGCCCTAGCGGGGGAAACCTACGAGCAGTACTTC. This translates into CSARALAGETYEQYF.

This clonotype was counted a few times. The CDR3 sequence is CASRRDRVNSPLHF. DNA for the CDR3: TGTGCCAGCAGAAGGGACAGGGTGAATTCACCCCTCCACTTT. The chain uses TRBV7-3 and TRBJ1-6; 9 nucleotides agree with TRBD1. The germline V gene has CDR1 SGHTA and CDR2 FQGTGA. V lost 6 bases and J lost 7; bases outside the gene matches: 4. The CDR3 is 14 residues long.

This clonotype turned up a few times. V usage is TRBV20-1 and J usage is TRBJ2-1; 7 nucleotides match TRBD2. J gave up 8 bases and V 5 bases, and 3 bases lay outside the gene matches. From germline, CDR1 is DFQATT and CDR2 SNEGSKA (reference sequence). This CDR3 has 11 amino acids. DNA of the CDR3: TGCAGTGCTGGACTAGTTGATGAGCAGTTCTTC. Translating it yields CSAGLVDEQFF.

V usage is TRBV7-9 and J usage is TRBJ2-1; 7 nucleotides agree with TRBD2. V dropped 6 bases and J dropped 7; count of bases not matched to a gene: 6. The CDR3 has 13 residues. Germline CDR1 SEHNR, CDR2 FQNEAQ (reference sequence). In DNA form, the CDR3 reads TGTGCCAGCAGGAAACTAGCGCTTAATGAGCAGTTCTTC. As protein: CASRKLALNEQFF.

The V and J genes are TRBV29-1 and TRBJ1-2; 7 nucleotides match TRBD1. The CDR3 length is 14 residues. Germline loops: CDR1 SQVTM, CDR2 ANQGSEA. V gave up 1 base and J gave up 3 bases; unmatched junction bases: 5. In nucleotides, the CDR3 is TGCAGCGTTGAAGCGACAGGGCAAGACTATGGCTACACCTTC. Its protein product is CSVEATGQDYGYTF.

The chain links TRBV20-1 to TRBJ2-1, with a tentative D call TRBD2 (6 bases). This CDR3 is 17 amino acids long. Germline CDR1 DFQATT, CDR2 SNEGSKA (reference sequence). The DNA for the CDR3 is TGCAGCAGCATCCCGGGACTCCCGAAGAAGATATACAATGAGCAGTTCTTC. This codes for CSSIPGLPKKIYNEQFF.

The chain links TRBV10-3 to TRBJ1-1, with 8 bases identical to TRBD1. J was trimmed by 5 bases and V by 2 bases; bases with no gene match: 7. The CDR3 totals 15 residues. Germline lookup yields CDR1 ENHRY and CDR2 SYGVKD. The chain's CDR3 is CAISEGGQAGTEAFF. The DNA for the CDR3 is TGTGCCATCAGTGAGGGGGGACAGGCCGGAACTGAAGCTTTCTTT.

The chain is built from TRBV3-1 and TRBJ2-1; 11 bases are a match to TRBD2. The CDR3 contains 15 residues. Germline-derived CDR1 and CDR2 are LGHDT and YNNKEL (reference sequence). The V gene end was trimmed by 4 bases and the J gene end by 8 bases; junction bases not matched to a gene: 7. For the CDR3, the DNA is TGTGCCAGCAGCCCTGCTAGCGGGGGGAGCGATGAGCAGTTCTTC. It codes for CASSPASGGSDEQFF.

This clonotype was detected only a few times. The V and J genes are TRBV7-9 and TRBJ2-1, with a possible D match to TRBD1 (5 bases). Germline V gene lookup returns CDR1 SEHNR and CDR2 FQNEAQ (reference sequence). V lost 1 base and J lost 6, with 10 bases in between. CDR3 length equals 14 residues. The CDR3 coding sequence is TGTGCCAGCAGCTTAGACAGGTCCGGCAATGAGCAGTTCTTC. Its translation: CASSLDRSGNEQFF.

This clonotype occurred a few times. The rearrangement links TRBV24-1 to TRBJ2-5; D uncertain. This CDR3 region has 14 residues. Trimming stripped 2 bases from V and 1 base from J, with 7 bases between. From germline, CDR1 is KGHDR and CDR2 SFDVKD. The CDR3 protein is CATSDSGSQETQYF. CDR3 DNA sequence: TGTGCCACCAGTGATTCGGGCAGCCAAGAGACCCAGTACTTC.

The chain is built from TRBV7-8 and TRBJ1-2; possible D gene TRBD1, 5 bases. This CDR3 spans 16 amino acids. CDR1 and CDR2 from the germline V gene are SGHVS and FQNEAQ. The V gene lost 1 base and the J gene lost 4 bases, with 16 bases spanning the gap. The DNA for the CDR3 is TGTGCCAGCAGCTTAGGGAGTCAGGGAGGATTCTATGGCTACACCTTC. It translates to CASSLGSQGGFYGYTF.

The chain combines TRBV29-1 with TRBJ2-3, with D tentatively TRBD2 (6 bases). This CDR3 contains 13 residues. Germline lookup yields CDR1 SQVTM and CDR2 ANQGSEA. Trimming took off 3 bases at V and 3 bases at J, with 10 bases between the two ends. CDR3 nucleotides: TGCAGCGTTGATTCCGGGGGAACAGATACGCAGTATTTT. Residues: CSVDSGGTDTQYF.

This clonotype was seen just once. V is TRBV2 and J is TRBJ1-4; D is undetermined. This CDR3 is built from 14 residues. Trimming stripped 6 bases from V and 6 bases from J, with 14 bases between. CDR1 is SNHLY and CDR2 is FYNNEI in the germline V gene. The CDR3 DNA sequence: TGTGCCAGCAGCGTTCACCGGGAGGATGAAAAACTGTTTTTT. Its translation: CASSVHREDEKLFF.

Ten or more counts support this clonotype. The DNA of the CDR3 is TGTGCCAGCGACCCCCGGGGGGGGGCGAGTGAGCAGTTCTTC. This codes for CASDPRGGASEQFF. This sequence joins TRBV27 and TRBJ2-1; 8 nucleotides match TRBD2. J gave up 9 bases and V 8 bases, and 12 bases lay outside the gene matches. The CDR3 spans 14 residues. The germline gives CDR1 MNHEY, CDR2 SMNVEV (reference sequence).

A few counts support this clonotype. The chain joins TRBV9 to TRBJ2-2, with D unclear. The V and J ends lost 3 bases and 1 base respectively, with 7 bases between them. CDR3 length equals 14 residues. Germline V gene sequence: CDR1 SGDLS, CDR2 YYNGEE. DNA of the CDR3: TGTGCCAGCAGCGCCTACGGGAACACCGGGGAGCTGTTTTTT. Translated: CASSAYGNTGELFF.

This clonotype has a handful of counts. The genes are TRBV20-1 and TRBJ1-1; 7 bases are a match to TRBD1. This CDR3 has 13 amino acids. Per the germline V gene, CDR1 is DFQATT and CDR2 is SNEGSKA (reference sequence). The V gene end was trimmed by 3 bases and the J gene end by 4 bases; junction bases not matched to a gene: 5. The CDR3: CSASSHRGTEAFF. The DNA for the CDR3 is TGCAGTGCTAGTTCCCACAGGGGCACTGAAGCTTTCTTT.

This chain connects TRBV12-3 or TRBV12-4 to TRBJ2-7; D remains ambiguous. Deletions cut 1 base from V and 6 bases from J, with 10 bases between. This CDR3 contains 13 residues. The DNA of the CDR3 is TGTGCCAGCAGTTTAGTTGAGGCTGGCGAGCAGTACTTC. Translation: CASSLVEAGEQYF.